This TCR beta chain was observed in a study of identical twins. TCRdb ran MiXCR on the 5' RACE reads and lists one entry per CDR3 protein. In the table there are some 590,000 distinct CDR3 sequences, 9% to 10% of which are singletons. This same sample was also taken into another study, of yellow fever vaccine responses in identical twins.

The sequenced sample consisted of PBMCs. The clonotype originates from a woman between 18 and 30 years old in good health.

The CDR3 DNA is TGCGCCAGCAGTTCCCAGGCGAGGGAGACCCAGTACTTC. The encoded protein is CASSSQARETQYF. The chain is built from TRBV10-2 and TRBJ2-5; D is unclear. Per germline, CDR1 WSHSY and CDR2 SAAADI. This CDR3 is built from 13 residues. V was shortened by 5 bases and J by 5 bases, with 12 bases between the two germline ends.